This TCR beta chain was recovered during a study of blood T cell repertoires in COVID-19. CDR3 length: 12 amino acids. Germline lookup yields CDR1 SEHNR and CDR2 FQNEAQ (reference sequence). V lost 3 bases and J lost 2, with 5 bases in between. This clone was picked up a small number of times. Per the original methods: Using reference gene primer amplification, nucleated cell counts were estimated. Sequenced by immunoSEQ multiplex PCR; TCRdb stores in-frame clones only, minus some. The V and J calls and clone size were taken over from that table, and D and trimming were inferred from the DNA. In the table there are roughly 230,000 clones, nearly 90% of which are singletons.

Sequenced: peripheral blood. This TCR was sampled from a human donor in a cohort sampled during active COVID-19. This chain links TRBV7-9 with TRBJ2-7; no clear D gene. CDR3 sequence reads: CASSLAPYEQYF. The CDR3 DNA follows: TGTGCCAGCAGCTTGGCCCCCTACGAGCAGTACTTC.